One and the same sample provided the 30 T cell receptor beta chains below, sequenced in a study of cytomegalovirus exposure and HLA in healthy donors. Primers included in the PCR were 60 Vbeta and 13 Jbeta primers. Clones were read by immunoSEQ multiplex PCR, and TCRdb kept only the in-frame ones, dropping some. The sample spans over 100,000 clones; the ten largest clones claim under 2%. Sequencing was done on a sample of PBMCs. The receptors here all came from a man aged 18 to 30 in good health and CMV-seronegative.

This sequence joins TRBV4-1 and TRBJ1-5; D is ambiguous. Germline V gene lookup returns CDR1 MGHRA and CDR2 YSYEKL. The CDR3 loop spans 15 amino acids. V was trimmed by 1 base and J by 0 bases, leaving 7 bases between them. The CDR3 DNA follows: TGCGCCAGCAGCCAAGTACTTGTTAGCAATCAGCCCCAGCATTTT. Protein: CASSQVLVSNQPQHF.

CDR3 residues: CASSLLQGTSNQPQHF. CDR3 nucleotide sequence: TGTGCCAGCAGTTTATTACAGGGAACGAGCAATCAGCCCCAGCATTTT. The gene calls are TRBV28 and TRBJ1-5, with D perhaps TRBD1 (6 bases). CDR1 is MDHEN and CDR2 is SYDVKM in the germline V gene. CDR3 length: 16 amino acids. V was clipped by 1 base and J by 1 base, with 11 bases between them. Full variable domain (rest looked up from reference TRBV28 and TRBJ1-5): DVKVTQSSRYLVKRTGEKVFLECVQDMDHENMFWYRQDPGLGLRLIYFSYDVKMKEKGDIPEGYSVSREKKERFSLILESASTNQTSMYLCASSLLQGTSNQPQHFGDGTRLSIL.

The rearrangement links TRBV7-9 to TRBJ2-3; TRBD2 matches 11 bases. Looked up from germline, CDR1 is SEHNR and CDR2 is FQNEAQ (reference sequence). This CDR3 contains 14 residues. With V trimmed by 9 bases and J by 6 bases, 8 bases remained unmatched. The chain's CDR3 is CASLLAGGNDTQYF. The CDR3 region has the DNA TGTGCCAGTCTTTTAGCGGGGGGGAACGATACGCAGTATTTT.

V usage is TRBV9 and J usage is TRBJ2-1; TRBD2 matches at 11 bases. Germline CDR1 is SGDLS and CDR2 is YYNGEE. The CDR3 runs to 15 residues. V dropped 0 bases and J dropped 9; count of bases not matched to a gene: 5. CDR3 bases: TGTGCCAGCAGCGTAGGTAGCGGGAGGGCCATTGAGCAGTTCTTC. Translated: CASSVGSGRAIEQFF.

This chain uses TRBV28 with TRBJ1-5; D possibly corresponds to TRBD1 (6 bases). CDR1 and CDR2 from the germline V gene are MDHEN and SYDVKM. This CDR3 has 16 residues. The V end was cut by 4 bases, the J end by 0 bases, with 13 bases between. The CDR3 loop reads CASSSYRANSNQPQHF. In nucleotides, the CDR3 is TGTGCCAGCAGTTCCTACAGGGCAAATAGCAATCAGCCCCAGCATTTT.

The CDR3 bases are TGTGCTAGTGGTTCTGGACAGGGGGATTCCTACGAGCAGTACTTC. Its translation: CASGSGQGDSYEQYF. J is TRBJ2-7 and V is TRBV12-5, with 10 bases aligning to TRBD1. Trimming removed 4 bases from V and 1 base from J; junction bases left unmatched: 4. This CDR3 spans 15 amino acids. Per germline, CDR1 LGHNT and CDR2 FRNRAP. Full variable domain (outside the CDR3, taken from reference TRBV12-5 and TRBJ2-7): DARVTQTPRHKVTEMGQEVTMRCQPILGHNTVFWYRQTMMQGLELLAYFRNRAPLDDSGMPKDRFSAEMPDATLATLKIQPSEPRDSAVYFCASGSGQGDSYEQYFGPGTRLTVT.

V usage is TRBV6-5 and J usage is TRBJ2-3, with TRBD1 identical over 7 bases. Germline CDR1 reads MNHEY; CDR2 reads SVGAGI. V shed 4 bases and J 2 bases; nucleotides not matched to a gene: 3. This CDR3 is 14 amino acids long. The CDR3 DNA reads TGTGCCAGCAGTTTACAGGGGACCACAGATACGCAGTATTTT. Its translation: CASSLQGTTDTQYF.

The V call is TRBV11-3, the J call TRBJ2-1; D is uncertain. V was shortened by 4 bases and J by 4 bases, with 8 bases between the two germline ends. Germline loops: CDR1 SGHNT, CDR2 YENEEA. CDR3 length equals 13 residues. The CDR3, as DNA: TGTGCCAGCAGCTCTCCCCTATACAATGAGCAGTTCTTC. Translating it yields CASSSPLYNEQFF. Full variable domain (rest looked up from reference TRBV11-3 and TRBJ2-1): EAGVVQSPRYKIIEKKQPVAFWCNPISGHNTLYWYLQNLGQGPELLIRYENEEAVDDSQLPKDRFSAERLKGVDSTLKIQPAELGDSAVYLCASSSPLYNEQFFGPGTRLTVL.

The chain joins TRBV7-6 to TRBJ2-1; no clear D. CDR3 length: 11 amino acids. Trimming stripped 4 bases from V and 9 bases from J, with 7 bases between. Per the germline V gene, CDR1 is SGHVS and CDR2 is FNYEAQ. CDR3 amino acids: CASSSSGEQFF. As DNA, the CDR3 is TGTGCCAGCAGCTCTTCGGGTGAGCAGTTCTTC.

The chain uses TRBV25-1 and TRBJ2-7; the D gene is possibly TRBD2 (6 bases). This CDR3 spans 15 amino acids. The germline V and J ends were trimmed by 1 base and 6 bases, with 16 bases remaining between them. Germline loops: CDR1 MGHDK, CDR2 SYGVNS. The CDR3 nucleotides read TGTGCCAGCAGTGAATCGGGCAGGTCGGAGGGCGAGCAGTACTTC. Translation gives CASSESGRSEGEQYF.

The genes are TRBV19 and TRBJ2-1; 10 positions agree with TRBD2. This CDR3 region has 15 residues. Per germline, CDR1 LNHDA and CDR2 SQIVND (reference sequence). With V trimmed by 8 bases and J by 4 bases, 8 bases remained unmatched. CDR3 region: CASAPTSGSYNEQFF. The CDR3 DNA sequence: TGTGCCAGTGCACCGACTAGCGGGTCTTACAATGAGCAGTTCTTC.

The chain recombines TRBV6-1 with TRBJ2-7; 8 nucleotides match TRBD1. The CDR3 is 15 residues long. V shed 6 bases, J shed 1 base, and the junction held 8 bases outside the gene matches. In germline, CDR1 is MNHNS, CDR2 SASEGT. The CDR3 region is CASSTGTGDSYEQYF. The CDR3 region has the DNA TGTGCCAGCAGCACCGGGACAGGCGATTCCTACGAGCAGTACTTC.

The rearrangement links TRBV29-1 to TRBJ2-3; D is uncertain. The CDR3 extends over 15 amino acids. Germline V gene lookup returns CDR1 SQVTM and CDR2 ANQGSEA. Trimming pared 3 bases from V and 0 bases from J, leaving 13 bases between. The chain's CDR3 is CSVEFVASSTDTQYF. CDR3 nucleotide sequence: TGCAGCGTTGAGTTTGTTGCGTCTAGCACAGATACGCAGTATTTT.

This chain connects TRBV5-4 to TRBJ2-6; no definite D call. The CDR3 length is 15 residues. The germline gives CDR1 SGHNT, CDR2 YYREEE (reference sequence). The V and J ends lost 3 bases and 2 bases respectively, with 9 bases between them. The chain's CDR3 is CASSSYRAGANVLTF. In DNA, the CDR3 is TGTGCCAGCAGCTCCTACAGAGCTGGGGCCAACGTCCTGACTTTC.

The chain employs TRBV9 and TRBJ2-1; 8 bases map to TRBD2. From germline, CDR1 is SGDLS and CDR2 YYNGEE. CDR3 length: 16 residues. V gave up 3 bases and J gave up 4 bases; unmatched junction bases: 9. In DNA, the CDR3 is TGTGCCAGCAGCGCCCGCCCGGGGGGGCTTTACAATGAGCAGTTCTTC. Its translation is CASSARPGGLYNEQFF.

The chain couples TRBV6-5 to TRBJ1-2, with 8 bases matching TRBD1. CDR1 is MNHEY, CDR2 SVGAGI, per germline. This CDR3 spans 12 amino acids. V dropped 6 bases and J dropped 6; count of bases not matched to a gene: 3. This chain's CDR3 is CASRTGEHGYTF. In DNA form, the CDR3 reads TGTGCCAGCAGGACAGGGGAGCATGGCTACACCTTC.

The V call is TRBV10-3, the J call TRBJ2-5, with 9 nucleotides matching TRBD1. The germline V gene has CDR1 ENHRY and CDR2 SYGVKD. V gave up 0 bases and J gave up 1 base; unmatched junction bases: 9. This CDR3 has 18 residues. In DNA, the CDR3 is TGTGCCATCAGTGAGTCCCTTGGGACAGGGAACATCCAAGAGACCCAGTACTTC. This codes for CAISESLGTGNIQETQYF.

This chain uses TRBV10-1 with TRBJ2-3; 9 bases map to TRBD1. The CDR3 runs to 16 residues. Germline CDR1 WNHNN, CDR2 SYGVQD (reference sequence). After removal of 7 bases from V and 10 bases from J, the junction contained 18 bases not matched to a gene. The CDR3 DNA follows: TGCGCCAGCAAGGGCCGACGGACAGGGGCCTTCGCGGCGCAGTATTTT. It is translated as CASKGRRTGAFAAQYF.

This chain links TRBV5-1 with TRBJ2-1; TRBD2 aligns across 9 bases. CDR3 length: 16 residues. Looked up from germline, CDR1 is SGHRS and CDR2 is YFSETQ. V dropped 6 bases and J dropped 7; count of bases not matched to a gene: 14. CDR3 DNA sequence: TGCGCCAGCACCCCGGGGAATAGCGGGAGCGGTAATGAGCAGTTCTTC. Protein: CASTPGNSGSGNEQFF.

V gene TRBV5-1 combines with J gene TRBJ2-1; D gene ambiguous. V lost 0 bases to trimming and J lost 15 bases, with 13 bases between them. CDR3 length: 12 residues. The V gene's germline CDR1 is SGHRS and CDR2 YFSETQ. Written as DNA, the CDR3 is TGCGCCAGCAGCTTGGGGCCTTTGTCATTGTTCTTC. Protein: CASSLGPLSLFF.

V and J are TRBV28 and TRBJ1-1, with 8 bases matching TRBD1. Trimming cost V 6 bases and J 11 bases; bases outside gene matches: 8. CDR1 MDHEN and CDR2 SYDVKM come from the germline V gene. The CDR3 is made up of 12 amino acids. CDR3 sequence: CASRWSGGLAFF. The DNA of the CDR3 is TGTGCCAGCAGATGGTCAGGGGGCTTGGCTTTCTTT. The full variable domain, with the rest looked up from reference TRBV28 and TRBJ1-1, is DVKVTQSSRYLVKRTGEKVFLECVQDMDHENMFWYRQDPGLGLRLIYFSYDVKMKEKGDIPEGYSVSREKKERFSLILESASTNQTSMYLCASRWSGGLAFFGQGTRLTVV.

The CDR3 loop reads CASSLSPNTEAFF. The DNA for the CDR3 is TGTGCCAGCAGTTTATCCCCTAACACTGAAGCTTTCTTT. This chain links TRBV27 with TRBJ1-1; D uncertain. Looked up from germline, CDR1 is MNHEY and CDR2 is SMNVEV (reference sequence). The CDR3 has 13 residues. The V gene lost 0 bases and the J gene lost 2 bases, with 4 bases spanning the gap.

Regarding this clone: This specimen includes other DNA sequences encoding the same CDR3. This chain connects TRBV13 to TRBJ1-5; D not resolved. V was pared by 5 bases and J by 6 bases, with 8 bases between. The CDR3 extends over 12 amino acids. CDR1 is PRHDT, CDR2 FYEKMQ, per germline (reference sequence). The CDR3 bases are TGTGCCAGCAGCCTCGGAGGTCAGCCCCAGCATTTT. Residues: CASSLGGQPQHF.

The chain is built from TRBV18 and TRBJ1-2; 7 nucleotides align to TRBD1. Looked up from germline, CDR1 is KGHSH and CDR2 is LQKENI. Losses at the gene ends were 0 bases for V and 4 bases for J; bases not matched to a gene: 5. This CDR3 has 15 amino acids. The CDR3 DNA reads TGTGCCAGCTCACCACCGACAGGGTTTCCCTATGGCTACACCTTC. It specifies CASSPPTGFPYGYTF. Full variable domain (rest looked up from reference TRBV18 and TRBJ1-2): NAGVMQNPRHLVRRRGQEARLRCSPMKGHSHVYWYRQLPEEGLKFMVYLQKENIIDESGMPKERFSAEFPKEGPSILRIQQVVRGDSAAYFCASSPPTGFPYGYTFGSGTRLTVV.

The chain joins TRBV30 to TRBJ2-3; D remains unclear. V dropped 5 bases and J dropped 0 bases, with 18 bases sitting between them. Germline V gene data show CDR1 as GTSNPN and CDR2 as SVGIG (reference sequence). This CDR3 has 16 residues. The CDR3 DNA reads TGTGCCTGGGCCCCCCCAGTACTGACTAGCACAGATACGCAGTATTTT. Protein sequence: CAWAPPVLTSTDTQYF.

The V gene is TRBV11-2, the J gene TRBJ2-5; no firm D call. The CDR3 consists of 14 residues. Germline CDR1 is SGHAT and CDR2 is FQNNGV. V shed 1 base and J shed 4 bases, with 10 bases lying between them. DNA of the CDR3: TGTGCCAGCAGCTTAGGACTGGTCGGAGAGACCCAGTACTTC. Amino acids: CASSLGLVGETQYF.

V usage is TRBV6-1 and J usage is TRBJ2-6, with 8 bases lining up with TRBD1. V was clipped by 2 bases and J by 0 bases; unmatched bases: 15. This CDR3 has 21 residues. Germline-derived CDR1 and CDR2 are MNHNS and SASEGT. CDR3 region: CASSERTGGTPGHSGANVLTF. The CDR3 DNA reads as TGTGCCAGCAGTGAAAGAACAGGGGGAACGCCGGGCCACTCTGGGGCCAACGTCCTGACTTTC.

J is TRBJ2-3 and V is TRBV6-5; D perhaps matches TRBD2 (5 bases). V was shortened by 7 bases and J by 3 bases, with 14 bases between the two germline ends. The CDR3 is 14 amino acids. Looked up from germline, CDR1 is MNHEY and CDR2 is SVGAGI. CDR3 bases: TGTGCCAGCACCAATTTCCCGGGGACAGATACGCAGTATTTT. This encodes CASTNFPGTDTQYF.

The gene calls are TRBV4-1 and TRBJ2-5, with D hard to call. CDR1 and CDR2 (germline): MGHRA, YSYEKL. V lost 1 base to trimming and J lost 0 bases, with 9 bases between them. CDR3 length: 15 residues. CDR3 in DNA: TGCGCCAGCAGCCAAGGTCAAGCGTACCAAGAGACCCAGTACTTC. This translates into CASSQGQAYQETQYF.

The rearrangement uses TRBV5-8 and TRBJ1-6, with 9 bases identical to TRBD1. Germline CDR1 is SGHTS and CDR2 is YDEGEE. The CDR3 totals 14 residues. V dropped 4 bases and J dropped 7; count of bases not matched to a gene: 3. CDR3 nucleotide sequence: TGTGCCAGCAGCGAGGACAGGGGCAATTCACCCCTCCACTTT. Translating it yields CASSEDRGNSPLHF.